The subject of this entry is one T cell receptor (beta chain). Produced via immunoSEQ multiplex PCR; TCRdb's table is partial and in-frame only. Of some 88,000 clones detected, 96% appear once; the ten largest clones hold 0.6% to 0.85%. This sample is part of a study of cytomegalovirus exposure and HLA in healthy donors. The donors formed part of the approximately 130-subject validation cohort, distinct from the roughly 700-subject first cohort. The sample comprised PBMCs. This receptor was taken from a man in his late teens or twenties in good health and CMV-seronegative.

CDR3 protein: CASSVGANTEAFF. In DNA, the CDR3 is TGTGCCAGCAGCGTAGGGGCAAACACTGAAGCTTTCTTT. V gene TRBV9 combines with J gene TRBJ1-1; D is ambiguous. Germline values: CDR1 SGDLS, CDR2 YYNGEE. This CDR3 is built from 13 residues. Trimming stripped 0 bases from V and 2 bases from J, with 5 bases between.